This TCR beta chain was recovered during a study of read filtering for tumor transcriptome and immune sequencing. Overall study findings and caveats: RNA-seq captured clonotypes less deeply and reliably than IR-seq.

This clonotype was observed at least ten times. What it binds is unknown. The V gene lost 3 bases and the J gene lost 5 bases, with 23 bases spanning the gap. This CDR3 contains 16 residues. In germline, CDR1 is DFQATT, CDR2 SNEGSKA (reference sequence). Molecular barcoded adaptors covering alpha/delta and beta/gamma chains were used on 400 ng RNA. One entry per CDR3 protein results from TCRdb running MiXCR on the reads. The data hold about 62,000 distinct CDR3 sequences, with less than 20% observed a single time. The chain uses TRBV20-1 and TRBJ2-7; D call uncertain. Material: a population of CD138-negative cells sorted from bone marrow. The TCR comes from a donor over 35 with multiple myeloma. The CDR3 region is CSASGPLSRPGDEQYF. CDR3 sequence (DNA): TGCAGTGCTAGCGGCCCCTTGAGTCGCCCCGGCGACGAGCAGTACTTC.